This paragraph covers one TCR beta chain sequence. As handled by the study authors: Researchers report that nucleated cell counts were estimated from reference gene primer amplification. Produced via immunoSEQ multiplex PCR; TCRdb's table is partial and in-frame only. The V and J calls and clone size were taken over from that table, and D and trimming were inferred from the DNA. Here the sample spans 150,000 to 200,000 clones, 84% being singletons. V shed 8 bases and J 4 bases; nucleotides not matched to a gene: 16. Germline V CDR1 and CDR2: LGHDT, YNNKEL (reference sequence). The CDR3 sequence is 18 residues long. The data derive from a study of blood T cell repertoires in COVID-19. Study summary: Specimens from acute and convalescent COVID-19 originated in the United States, Italy and Spain.

Participant ages covered about 18 to 89 years across some 25 US areas. Allocation to cohorts depended on clinical history reported by the participants. Input material: PBMCs or T cells enriched from blood (not recorded which). The source of this sequence is a woman aged 50 to 65 who had recovered from COVID-19. The V gene is TRBV3-1 (or the pseudogene TRBV3-2), the J gene TRBJ2-2; TRBD2 matches 10 bases. CDR3 amino acids: CASSSRGLAGGRTGELFF. The CDR3 nucleotides read TGTGCCAGCTCTTCGAGGGGATTAGCGGGGGGCCGCACCGGGGAGCTGTTTTTT.